This entry lists 26 T cell receptor beta chains sequenced from one sample in a study of shared clonotypes between healthy human individuals. The repertoire was sequenced with immunoSEQ multiplex PCR; TCRdb's copy has only in-frame clones and lacks some. This sample yields some 2.1 million clones, of which roughly 95% are seen a single time; approximately 0.13% belongs to the top ten. Sequencing was carried out using naive CD4+ T cells sorted from blood. Subset denoted: CD45RA+ positively selected. The receptor set was obtained from a man in his late teens or twenties in good health.

The gene calls are TRBV6-4 and TRBJ1-5; D gene unclear. Per the germline V gene, CDR1 is MRHNA and CDR2 is SNTAGT. Trimming stripped 1 base from V and 6 bases from J, with 7 bases between. This CDR3 has 13 residues. The DNA of the CDR3 is TGTGCCAGCAGTGACTTCATAGGTCAGCCCCAGCATTTT. The encoded protein is CASSDFIGQPQHF.

On this clone itself: Other nucleotide sequences in the sample specify the same CDR3. The chain couples TRBV9 to TRBJ2-2; no definite D call. V was shortened by 0 bases and J by 2 bases, with 5 bases between the two germline ends. CDR1 and CDR2 (germline): SGDLS, YYNGEE. The CDR3 extends over 14 amino acids. The DNA of the CDR3 is TGTGCCAGCAGCGTAGCTCCAAACACCGGGGAGCTGTTTTTT. It codes for CASSVAPNTGELFF.

This chain links TRBV18 with TRBJ2-3, with TRBD1 matching 9 bases. With 3 bases clipped from V and 4 bases from J, the junction kept 8 bases outside the gene matches. CDR3 length equals 16 residues. The germline gives CDR1 KGHSH, CDR2 LQKENI. CDR3 DNA: TGTGCCAGCTCACCCGGGACAGGGTCGCTCGCAGATACGCAGTATTTT. Translation gives CASSPGTGSLADTQYF.

The chain has TRBV5-1 and TRBJ1-1, with TRBD1 matching 7 bases. Germline trimming cut 2 bases from V and 7 bases from J; bases unmatched to any gene: 11. CDR1 and CDR2 (germline): SGHRS, YFSETQ. The length of the CDR3 is 15 residues. CDR3 in DNA: TGCGCCAGCAGCTTCGCCCGGACAGGCGACAATGAAGCTTTCTTT. Encoded protein: CASSFARTGDNEAFF.

This clone appeared once. The V and J genes are TRBV18 and TRBJ1-6; 10 positions agree with TRBD1. CDR1 and CDR2 from the germline V gene are KGHSH and LQKENI. Trimming cost V 3 bases and J 11 bases; bases outside gene matches: 13. CDR3 length: 17 amino acids. The CDR3 loop is CASSPLGQGTSLAPLHF. CDR3 nucleotides: TGTGCCAGCTCACCCCTGGGACAGGGGACCAGTCTAGCACCCCTCCACTTT.

Concerning this clone: The same CDR3 also results from other DNA sequences found in this sample. V and J are TRBV9 and TRBJ2-5, with TRBD2 matching over 9 bases. This CDR3 comprises 16 residues. Germline V CDR1 and CDR2: SGDLS, YYNGEE. V shed 0 bases, J shed 3 bases, and the junction held 6 bases outside the gene matches. CDR3 loop: CASSVGVAGVEETQYF. The CDR3 DNA sequence: TGTGCCAGCAGCGTAGGGGTAGCGGGGGTGGAAGAGACCCAGTACTTC.

V is TRBV18 and J is TRBJ1-2, with D tentatively TRBD1 (5 bases). Trimming shortened V by 4 bases and J by 8 bases, and 11 bases separated the two germline ends. Germline values: CDR1 KGHSH, CDR2 LQKENI. The CDR3 loop spans 12 amino acids. In DNA, the CDR3 is TGTGCCAGCTCACTGGACACCAGCGGCTACACCTTC. Amino acid sequence: CASSLDTSGYTF.

J is TRBJ1-3 and V is TRBV9; TRBD1 matches 7 bases. The length of the CDR3 is 16 residues. Per the germline V gene, CDR1 is SGDLS and CDR2 is YYNGEE. Germline trimming cut 4 bases from V and 0 bases from J; bases unmatched to any gene: 7. The CDR3 region is CASSFRQGPSGNTIYF. The CDR3 DNA reads TGTGCCAGCAGCTTCCGACAGGGCCCCTCTGGAAACACCATATATTTT.

The chain links TRBV6-1 to TRBJ1-6, with 8 bases matching TRBD1. J lost 6 bases, V lost 7 bases, and 5 bases had no gene match. The germline gives CDR1 MNHNS, CDR2 SASEGT. The CDR3 has 14 residues. The CDR3 is CASKGTGSNSPLHF. The CDR3 region has the DNA TGTGCCAGCAAAGGGACAGGTTCTAATTCACCCCTCCACTTT.

This clone was seen at least ten times. The rearrangement uses TRBV19 and TRBJ1-1, with D perhaps matching TRBD1 (6 bases). Trimming pared 7 bases from V and 0 bases from J, leaving 12 bases between. Germline CDR1 reads LNHDA; CDR2 reads SQIVND (reference sequence). CDR3 length equals 14 residues. The DNA for the CDR3 is TGTGCCAGTAAGAGTCAGGGGATGAACACTGAAGCTTTCTTT. As protein: CASKSQGMNTEAFF.

The rearrangement uses TRBV6-6 and TRBJ1-2; TRBD1 is a possible D gene (6 bases). V lost 7 bases and J lost 3, with 12 bases in between. The germline CDR1 and CDR2 sequences are MNHNY and SVGAGI (reference sequence). This CDR3 contains 13 residues. CDR3: CASTSDSYYGYTF. Here the CDR3 DNA reads TGTGCCAGCACCTCGGACAGCTACTATGGCTACACCTTC.

The chain uses TRBV6-5 and TRBJ2-7; TRBD2 is a possible D gene (7 bases). Germline CDR1 MNHEY, CDR2 SVGAGI. This CDR3 has 15 residues. The germline V and J ends were trimmed by 5 bases and 2 bases, with 16 bases remaining between them. The CDR3 sequence is CASSRGAARTYEQYF. For the CDR3, the DNA is TGTGCCAGCAGTCGGGGGGCCGCAAGAACCTACGAGCAGTACTTC.

The chain joins TRBV6-5 to TRBJ2-1, with 8 bases identical to TRBD2. The CDR3 contains 16 residues. CDR1 is MNHEY and CDR2 is SVGAGI in the germline V gene. V shed 2 bases, J shed 0 bases, and the junction held 3 bases outside the gene matches. The CDR3, as DNA: TGTGCCAGCAGTTACCTAGGGACTAGCTCCTACAATGAGCAGTTCTTC. Residues: CASSYLGTSSYNEQFF.

The J gene is TRBJ2-4, the V gene TRBV10-2; D gene ambiguous. Trimming stripped 3 bases from V and 0 bases from J, with 3 bases between. Per germline, CDR1 WSHSY and CDR2 SAAADI. The CDR3 loop spans 13 amino acids. The CDR3, as DNA: TGCGCCAGCAGTGAAGTAGCCAAAAACATTCAGTACTTC. It yields the protein CASSEVAKNIQYF.

This clone has only a few counts. The chain employs TRBV4-1 and TRBJ1-2; 7 bases are a match to TRBD1. CDR1 and CDR2 from the germline V gene are MGHRA and YSYEKL. The CDR3 sequence is 13 residues long. Losses at the gene ends were 5 bases for V and 7 bases for J; bases not matched to a gene: 7. The CDR3 coding sequence is TGCGCCAGCAGCGGCCAGGGGGAAGGTGGCTACACCTTC. Its translation is CASSGQGEGGYTF.

V gene TRBV5-4 combines with J gene TRBJ2-5; 9 bases map to TRBD1. The CDR3 length is 19 residues. CDR1 SGHNT and CDR2 YYREEE come from the germline V gene (reference sequence). J gave up 5 bases and V 1 base, and 18 bases lay outside the gene matches. The CDR3 spells CASSLFQWDREPFVETQYF. In nucleotides, the CDR3 is TGTGCCAGCAGCTTGTTTCAATGGGACAGGGAACCTTTTGTGGAGACCCAGTACTTC.

Turning to this clone: Other DNA variants within this sample encode the same CDR3. This chain links TRBV7-9 with TRBJ2-3; D might be TRBD1 or TRBD2, each matching 6 bases. The CDR3 is made up of 15 amino acids. The germline V gene has CDR1 SEHNR and CDR2 FQNEAQ (reference sequence). V was pared by 1 base and J by 1 base, with 9 bases between. In DNA form, the CDR3 reads TGTGCCAGCAGCTTAGGGGGGGCTGGCACAGATACGCAGTATTTT. Translation: CASSLGGAGTDTQYF.

The gene calls are TRBV5-4 and TRBJ1-2, with TRBD1 identical over 11 bases. J gave up 3 bases and V 5 bases, and 12 bases lay outside the gene matches. Germline V gene data show CDR1 as SGHNT and CDR2 as YYREEE (reference sequence). The CDR3 sequence is 17 residues long. The chain's CDR3 is CASRGTGQGVRYYGYTF. CDR3 DNA sequence: TGTGCCAGCAGGGGGACGGGACAGGGGGTCCGTTACTATGGCTACACCTTC.

The J gene is TRBJ1-5, the V gene TRBV28, with D perhaps matching TRBD1 (5 bases). This CDR3 spans 15 amino acids. The V end was cut by 8 bases, the J end by 8 bases, with 22 bases between. Looked up from germline, CDR1 is MDHEN and CDR2 is SYDVKM. CDR3 protein: CASGLGTSLWKPQHF. As DNA, the CDR3 is TGTGCCAGCGGACTCGGGACTTCCCTATGGAAGCCCCAGCATTTT.

The gene calls are TRBV30 and TRBJ2-3; 7 bases fit TRBD2. The CDR3 has 15 residues. The germline V gene has CDR1 GTSNPN and CDR2 SVGIG (reference sequence). V shed 7 bases and J 5 bases; nucleotides not matched to a gene: 15. In nucleotides, the CDR3 is TGTGCCTCGGCGCGAGGCGGGAGAATGATAGATACGCAGTATTTT. This encodes CASARGGRMIDTQYF.

The V and J genes are TRBV7-2 and TRBJ1-5; D is uncertain. Trimming pared 5 bases from V and 7 bases from J, leaving 12 bases between. The CDR3 totals 13 residues. Germline assignment: CDR1 SGHTA and CDR2 FQGNSA. CDR3 loop: CASSPGLEQPQHF. The CDR3, as DNA: TGTGCCAGCAGCCCCGGGTTGGAACAGCCCCAGCATTTT.

The chain has TRBV2 and TRBJ1-4, with 9 positions matching TRBD1. CDR3 length: 14 residues. CDR1 is SNHLY, CDR2 FYNNEI, per germline. V gave up 7 bases and J gave up 8 bases; unmatched junction bases: 8. CDR3 bases: TGTGCCAGCACTAACGAGGGACAGGGCGAAAAACTGTTTTTT. Amino acid sequence: CASTNEGQGEKLFF.

The genes are TRBV5-1 and TRBJ2-7, with 12 nucleotides matching TRBD2. The length of the CDR3 is 18 residues. Germline loops: CDR1 SGHRS, CDR2 YFSETQ. After removal of 2 bases from V and 3 bases from J, the junction contained 12 bases not matched to a gene. CDR3 sequence: CASSFSLAGGPQGYEQYF. The CDR3 DNA reads TGCGCCAGCAGCTTTAGTCTAGCGGGAGGGCCGCAGGGCTACGAGCAGTACTTC.

This clone has only one observation. J is TRBJ1-3 and V is TRBV11-2, with TRBD1 as a possible D gene (5 bases). Germline loops: CDR1 SGHAT, CDR2 FQNNGV. The V end was cut by 7 bases, the J end by 2 bases, with 9 bases between. This CDR3 spans 13 amino acids. CDR3 sequence reads: CASTSTAGNTIYF. The CDR3 nucleotides read TGTGCCAGCACGTCGACAGCTGGAAACACCATATATTTT.

The V gene is TRBV11-3, the J gene TRBJ2-2, with D perhaps matching TRBD2 (6 bases). The CDR3 consists of 16 residues. Trimming took off 0 bases at V and 4 bases at J, with 12 bases between the two ends. Germline loops: CDR1 SGHNT, CDR2 YENEEA. CDR3 residues: CASSLDLGGVTGELFF. In nucleotides, the CDR3 is TGTGCCAGCAGCTTAGATCTGGGGGGTGTCACCGGGGAGCTGTTTTTT.

The genes are TRBV6-5 and TRBJ1-6; no clear D. Germline V gene lookup returns CDR1 MNHEY and CDR2 SVGAGI. The germline V and J ends were trimmed by 3 bases and 9 bases, with 18 bases remaining between them. This CDR3 spans 16 amino acids. CDR3 nucleotide sequence: TGTGCCAGCAGTTATGTTCCGACCGGTCCGAGTTCACCCCTCCACTTT. Amino acid sequence: CASSYVPTGPSSPLHF.